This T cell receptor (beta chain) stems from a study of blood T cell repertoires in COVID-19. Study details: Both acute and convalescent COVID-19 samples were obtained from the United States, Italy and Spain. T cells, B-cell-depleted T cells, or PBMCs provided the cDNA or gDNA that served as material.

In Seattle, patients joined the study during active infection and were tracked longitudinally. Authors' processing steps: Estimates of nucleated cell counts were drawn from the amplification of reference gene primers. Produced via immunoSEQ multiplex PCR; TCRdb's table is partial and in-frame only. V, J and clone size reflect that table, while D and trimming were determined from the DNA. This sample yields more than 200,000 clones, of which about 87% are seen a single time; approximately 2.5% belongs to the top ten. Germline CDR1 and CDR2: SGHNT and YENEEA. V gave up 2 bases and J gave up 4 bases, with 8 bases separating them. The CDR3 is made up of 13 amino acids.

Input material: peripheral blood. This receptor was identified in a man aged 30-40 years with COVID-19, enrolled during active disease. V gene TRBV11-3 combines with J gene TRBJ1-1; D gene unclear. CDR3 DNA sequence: TGTGCCAGCAGCTTACAGGAATCCACTGAAGCTTTCTTT. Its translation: CASSLQESTEAFF.